One sample yielded the 25 T cell receptor beta chains listed below, sequenced in a study of OX40 agonist ivuxolimab in advanced cancers. Sequenced by immunoSEQ multiplex PCR; TCRdb stores in-frame clones only, minus some. The repertoire holds 65,000 to 85,000 clones, with roughly 92% as singletons. Sequencing was performed on CD4+ or CD8+ T cells sorted from blood, taken in a trial of the OX40 agonist ivuxolimab. The receptors originated from an adult with an advanced solid tumor such as melanoma, head and neck, liver or kidney cancer.

The V call is TRBV14, the J call TRBJ2-2, with 8 nucleotides matching TRBD2. Germline V gives CDR1 SGHDN, CDR2 FVKESK. With 6 bases clipped from V and 4 bases from J, the junction kept 7 bases outside the gene matches. The CDR3 is 15 residues long. In DNA, the CDR3 is TGTGCCAGCAGACCCGACGGGGGGGGCACCGGGGAGCTGTTTTTT. Protein: CASRPDGGGTGELFF.

DNA for the CDR3: TGTGCCAGTACCCTAACGGGATTCACTGAAGCTTTCTTT. This sequence encodes CASTLTGFTEAFF. The chain combines TRBV19 with TRBJ1-1; D not certain. Germline values: CDR1 LNHDA, CDR2 SQIVND (reference sequence). This CDR3 is built from 13 residues. Deletions cut 7 bases from V and 4 bases from J, with 13 bases between.

V and J are TRBV6-1 and TRBJ1-1; 12 nucleotides match TRBD1. The germline V gene encodes CDR1 MNHNS and CDR2 SASEGT. V shed 1 base and J 8 bases; nucleotides not matched to a gene: 2. The CDR3 length is 14 residues. The CDR3 spells CASSEVGTGGEAFF. The CDR3 DNA reads TGTGCCAGCAGTGAAGTCGGGACAGGGGGCGAAGCTTTCTTT.

This clone was observed once. This sequence joins TRBV27 and TRBJ2-1; a possible D gene is TRBD2 (5 bases). Per the germline V gene, CDR1 is MNHEY and CDR2 is SMNVEV (reference sequence). The ends were cut back, 0 bases at V and 0 bases at J, with 9 bases in the middle. The CDR3 sequence is 16 residues long. CDR3 region: CASSLSRGSSYNEQFF. Written as DNA, the CDR3 is TGTGCCAGCAGTTTATCGAGAGGGAGCTCCTACAATGAGCAGTTCTTC.

The CDR3 DNA reads as TGCGCCAGCAGTGAGGGGACAGGGGCCTACGAGCAGTACTTC. This encodes CASSEGTGAYEQYF. The chain recombines TRBV10-2 with TRBJ2-7, with TRBD1 matching 10 bases. This CDR3 is built from 14 residues. V lost 2 bases to trimming and J lost 2 bases; unmatched junction nucleotides: 0. Germline V CDR1 and CDR2: WSHSY, SAAADI.

The chain recombines TRBV4-1 with TRBJ2-5; 9 bases agree with TRBD1. The DNA matches TRBJ2-7 better at its end, which makes the J call doubtful. The CDR3 contains 14 residues. Germline assignment: CDR1 MGHRA and CDR2 YSYEKL. CDR3 nucleotide sequence: TGCGCCAGCACACCGGGACAGGGTACGTACGAGCAGTACTTC. Translating it yields CASTPGQGTYEQYF.

This CDR3 reads CASSLEGWSSGANVLTF. CDR3 sequence (DNA): TGTGCCAGCAGCTTGGAGGGGTGGAGCTCTGGGGCCAACGTCCTGACTTTC. This sequence joins TRBV5-6 and TRBJ2-6; D is possibly TRBD1 (5 bases). Germline V lookup: CDR1 SGHDT, CDR2 YYEEEE. The ends were cut back, 0 bases at V and 0 bases at J, with 10 bases in the middle. The CDR3 has 17 amino acids.

The chain employs TRBV11-2 and TRBJ2-7; no clear D gene. The ends were cut back, 5 bases at V and 4 bases at J, with 9 bases in the middle. Germline V gives CDR1 SGHAT, CDR2 FQNNGV. This CDR3 is 12 amino acids long. The CDR3, as DNA: TGTGCCAGCAGCGACAAGAGTTACGAGCAGTACTTC. Translation gives CASSDKSYEQYF.

This clone was picked up one time. V is TRBV15 and J is TRBJ2-1, with D perhaps TRBD2 (5 bases). Trimming stripped 5 bases from V and 4 bases from J, with 9 bases between. The CDR3 loop spans 13 amino acids. Germline V lookup: CDR1 LNHNV, CDR2 YYDKDF (reference sequence). CDR3 sequence (DNA): TGTGCCACCAGCGTGCCGGGATACAATGAGCAGTTCTTC. This codes for CATSVPGYNEQFF.

The chain combines TRBV10-1 with TRBJ2-5; maybe TRBD1 (7 bases). V lost 4 bases, J lost 1 base, and 16 bases lay in between. Germline CDR1 WNHNN, CDR2 SYGVQD (reference sequence). The CDR3 has 16 amino acids. The CDR3 reads CASSARGAGGQETQYF. The DNA for the CDR3 is TGCGCCAGCAGTGCCAGGGGGGCCGGGGGCCAAGAGACCCAGTACTTC.

The V call is TRBV2, the J call TRBJ2-7; TRBD1 agrees at 7 bases. V dropped 4 bases and J dropped 2; count of bases not matched to a gene: 2. Per the germline V gene, CDR1 is SNHLY and CDR2 is FYNNEI. The CDR3 consists of 13 residues. In nucleotides, the CDR3 is TGTGCCAGCAGTGGCGGACAGGCCTACGAGCAGTACTTC. Encoded protein: CASSGGQAYEQYF.

CDR3 in DNA: TGTGCCACCAGCAGAGAACGCGGCTTAGGGAACACTGAAGCTTTCTTT. It translates to CATSRERGLGNTEAFF. The chain uses TRBV15 and TRBJ1-1; D gene uncertain. The V gene lost 0 bases and the J gene lost 1 base, with 12 bases spanning the gap. Germline-derived CDR1 and CDR2 are LNHNV and YYDKDF (reference sequence). This CDR3 has 16 residues. The variable domain in full, with the rest retrieved from reference TRBV15 and TRBJ1-1, is DAMVIQNPRYQVTQFGKPVTLSCSQTLNHNVMYWYQQKSSQAPKLLFHYYDKDFNNEADTPDNFQSRRPNTSFCFLDIRSPGLGDTAMYLCATSRERGLGNTEAFFGQGTRLTVV.

The V gene is TRBV7-9, the J gene TRBJ2-7; 9 bases align to TRBD1. CDR1 is SEHNR and CDR2 is FQNEAQ in the germline V gene (reference sequence). The CDR3 extends over 15 amino acids. The junction had 10 bases not matched to a gene; V was cut back by 5 bases and J by 5 bases. The DNA of the CDR3 is TGTGCCAGCAGCGCCGACCGGGACAGGGCCAACGAGCAGTACTTC. The encoded protein is CASSADRDRANEQYF.

The chain links TRBV7-9 to TRBJ2-3; possibly TRBD2 for D (5 bases). V lost 5 bases and J lost 0, with 12 bases in between. The CDR3 totals 15 residues. CDR1 SEHNR and CDR2 FQNEAQ come from the germline V gene (reference sequence). The CDR3 nucleotides are TGTGCCAGCAGCCTTAGCGTGGGGAGCACAGATACGCAGTATTTT. This codes for CASSLSVGSTDTQYF.

The rearrangement uses TRBV6-5 and TRBJ2-5, with TRBD2 as a possible D gene (6 bases). V was clipped by 5 bases and J by 2 bases, with 15 bases between them. The CDR3 runs to 15 residues. Per the germline V gene, CDR1 is MNHEY and CDR2 is SVGAGI. CDR3 nucleotide sequence: TGTGCCAGCAGTAGGACGGACTACCTACAAGAGACCCAGTACTTC. As protein: CASSRTDYLQETQYF.

The chain carries TRBV4-2 and TRBJ2-1; 10 positions agree with TRBD2. V lost 1 base and J lost 8; bases outside the gene matches: 2. Germline V CDR1 and CDR2: LGHNA, YNFKEQ. CDR3 length: 14 amino acids. Written as DNA, the CDR3 is TGTGCCAGCAGCCAAGTTACTAGCGGGGATGAGCAGTTCTTC. Translation: CASSQVTSGDEQFF.

A remark on this clone: This specimen includes other DNA sequences encoding the same CDR3. The rearrangement links TRBV4-1 to TRBJ1-2; D is perhaps TRBD1 (5 bases). Per the germline V gene, CDR1 is MGHRA and CDR2 is YSYEKL. The V end was cut by 1 base, the J end by 4 bases, with 7 bases between. The CDR3 is 13 amino acids. The CDR3 sequence: CASSQAGSYGYTF. DNA of the CDR3: TGCGCCAGCAGCCAAGCAGGGTCCTATGGCTACACCTTC.

This chain links TRBV7-9 with TRBJ2-7, with a weak D call TRBD1 (6 bases). CDR3 length equals 15 residues. CDR1 and CDR2 from the germline V gene are SEHNR and FQNEAQ (reference sequence). Trimming took 6 bases from V and 5 from J, leaving 20 bases between them. DNA of the CDR3: TGTGCCAGCAGTTCCGGGACACCAGGGTTCCACGAGCAGTACTTC. Amino acids: CASSSGTPGFHEQYF.

The CDR3 DNA follows: TGTGCCAGCAGCTTAGGTCCAGGGGAGTCACCCCTCCACTTT. Its protein product is CASSLGPGESPLHF. The chain is built from TRBV13 and TRBJ1-6, with D perhaps TRBD1 (6 bases). V dropped 0 bases and J dropped 10 bases, with 10 bases sitting between them. Germline V gives CDR1 PRHDT, CDR2 FYEKMQ (reference sequence). The CDR3 length is 14 residues.

This clone was seen more than once but under ten times. This sequence joins TRBV10-3 and TRBJ1-1; weak D call: TRBD1 (6 bases). There are 12 residues in the CDR3. V was cut by 4 bases and J by 10 bases, with 13 bases left in between. Germline V lookup: CDR1 ENHRY, CDR2 SYGVKD. CDR3 sequence (DNA): TGTGCCATCAGTGCAGGGGTTTCCTCAGCTTTCTTT. Its protein product is CAISAGVSSAFF.

This chain joins TRBV27 and TRBJ2-1; 11 bases agree with TRBD2. The CDR3 consists of 15 residues. The trim removed 5 bases at V and 5 bases at J, leaving 5 bases unmatched. In germline, CDR1 is MNHEY, CDR2 SMNVEV (reference sequence). CDR3 region: CASSPGTSGNNEQFF. DNA for the CDR3: TGTGCCAGCAGTCCGGGGACTAGCGGCAACAATGAGCAGTTCTTC.

The chain links TRBV25-1 to TRBJ2-7; 7 bases line up with TRBD1. The CDR3 contains 15 residues. Germline assignment: CDR1 MGHDK and CDR2 SYGVNS. With 4 bases clipped from V and 5 bases from J, the junction kept 11 bases outside the gene matches. The CDR3 is CASSGRDREFHEQYF. The CDR3 DNA is TGTGCCAGCAGTGGCCGGGACAGAGAGTTCCACGAGCAGTACTTC.

J is TRBJ2-3 and V is TRBV4-3, with 7 bases lining up with TRBD2. The germline V gene encodes CDR1 LGHNA and CDR2 YSLEER. CDR3 length equals 16 residues. After removal of 0 bases from V and 0 bases from J, the junction contained 3 bases not matched to a gene. The CDR3 is CASSQDREGSTDTQYF. CDR3 bases: TGCGCCAGCAGCCAAGACAGGGAGGGGAGCACAGATACGCAGTATTTT.

J is TRBJ1-1 and V is TRBV27; possible D gene TRBD1, 5 bases. V was pared by 4 bases and J by 6 bases, with 15 bases between. Germline V lookup: CDR1 MNHEY, CDR2 SMNVEV (reference sequence). This CDR3 is built from 14 residues. CDR3 bases: TGTGCCAGCAGTTCGTCGGGAGGGGTCCCTGAAGCTTTCTTT. It encodes CASSSSGGVPEAFF.

Here the CDR3 DNA reads TGCGCCAGCAGCCTAAGTGGAGGGGGCTACACTGAAGCTTTCTTT. This gives the protein CASSLSGGGYTEAFF. The J gene is TRBJ1-1, the V gene TRBV5-1; 7 nucleotides line up with TRBD1. V dropped 4 bases and J dropped 3; count of bases not matched to a gene: 9. This CDR3 comprises 15 residues. Germline V gives CDR1 SGHRS, CDR2 YFSETQ.